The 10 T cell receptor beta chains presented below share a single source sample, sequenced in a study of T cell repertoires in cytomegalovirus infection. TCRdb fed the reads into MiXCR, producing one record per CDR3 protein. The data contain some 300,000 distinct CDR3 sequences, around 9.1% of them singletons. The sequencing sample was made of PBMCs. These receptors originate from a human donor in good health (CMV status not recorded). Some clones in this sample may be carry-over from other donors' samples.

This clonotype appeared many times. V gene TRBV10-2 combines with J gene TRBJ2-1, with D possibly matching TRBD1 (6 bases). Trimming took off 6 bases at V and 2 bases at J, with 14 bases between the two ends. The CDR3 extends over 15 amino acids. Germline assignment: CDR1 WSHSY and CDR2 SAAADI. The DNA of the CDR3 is TGCGCCAGCAGGACACAGGGAGTCCCCTACAATGAGCAGTTCTTC. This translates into CASRTQGVPYNEQFF.

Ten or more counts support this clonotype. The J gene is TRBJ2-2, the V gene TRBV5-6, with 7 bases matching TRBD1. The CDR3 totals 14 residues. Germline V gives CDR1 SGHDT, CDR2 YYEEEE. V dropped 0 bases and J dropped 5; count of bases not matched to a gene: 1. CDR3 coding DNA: TGTGCCAGCAGCTTGGCGGACAGGACCGGGGAGCTGTTTTTT. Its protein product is CASSLADRTGELFF.

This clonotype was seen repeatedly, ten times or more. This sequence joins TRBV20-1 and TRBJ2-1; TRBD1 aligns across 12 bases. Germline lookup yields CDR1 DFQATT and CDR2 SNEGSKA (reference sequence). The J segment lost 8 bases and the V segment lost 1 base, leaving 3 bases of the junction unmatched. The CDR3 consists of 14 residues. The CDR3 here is CSARGDRGRDEQFF. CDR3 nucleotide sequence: TGCAGTGCTAGAGGGGACAGGGGGCGAGATGAGCAGTTCTTC.

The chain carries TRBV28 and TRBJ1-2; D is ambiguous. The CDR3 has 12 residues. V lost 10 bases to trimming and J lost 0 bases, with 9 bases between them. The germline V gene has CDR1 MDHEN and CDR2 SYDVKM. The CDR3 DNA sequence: TGTGCCAACCAAGAAGCTAACTATGGCTACACCTTC. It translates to CANQEANYGYTF.

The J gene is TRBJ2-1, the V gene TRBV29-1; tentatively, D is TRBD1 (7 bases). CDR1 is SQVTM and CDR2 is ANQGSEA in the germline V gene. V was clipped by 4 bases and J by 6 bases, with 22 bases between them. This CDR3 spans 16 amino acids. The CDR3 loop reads CSVVSIRRGLSNEQFF. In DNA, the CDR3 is TGCAGCGTTGTCTCGATCAGGAGGGGGCTAAGCAATGAGCAGTTCTTC.

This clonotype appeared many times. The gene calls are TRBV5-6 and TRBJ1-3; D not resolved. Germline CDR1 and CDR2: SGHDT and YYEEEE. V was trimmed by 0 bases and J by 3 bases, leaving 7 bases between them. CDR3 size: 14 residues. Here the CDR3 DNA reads TGTGCCAGCAGCTTGGCTCTCCGTGGAAACACCATATATTTT. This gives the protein CASSLALRGNTIYF. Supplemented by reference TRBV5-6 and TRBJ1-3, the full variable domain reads DAGVTQSPTHLIKTRGQQVTLRCSPKSGHDTVSWYQQALGQGPQFIFQYYEEEERQRGNFPDRFSGHQFPNYSSELNVNALLLGDSALYLCASSLALRGNTIYFGEGSWLTVV.

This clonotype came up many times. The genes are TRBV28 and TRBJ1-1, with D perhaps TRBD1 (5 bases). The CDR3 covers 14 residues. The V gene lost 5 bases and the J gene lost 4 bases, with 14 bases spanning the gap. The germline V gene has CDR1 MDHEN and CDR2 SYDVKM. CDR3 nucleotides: TGTGCCAGCAGTCCCACGGGGCGGGGCACTGAAGCTTTCTTT. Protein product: CASSPTGRGTEAFF.

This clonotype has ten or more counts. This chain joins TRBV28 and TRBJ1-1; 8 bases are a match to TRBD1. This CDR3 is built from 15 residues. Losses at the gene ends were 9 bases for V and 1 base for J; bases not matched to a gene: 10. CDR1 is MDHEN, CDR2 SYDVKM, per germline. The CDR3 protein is CASNQSGTGNTEAFF. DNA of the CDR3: TGTGCCAGTAACCAATCTGGGACAGGGAACACTGAAGCTTTCTTT. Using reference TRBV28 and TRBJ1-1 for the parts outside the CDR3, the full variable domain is DVKVTQSSRYLVKRTGEKVFLECVQDMDHENMFWYRQDPGLGLRLIYFSYDVKMKEKGDIPEGYSVSREKKERFSLILESASTNQTSMYLCASNQSGTGNTEAFFGQGTRLTVV.

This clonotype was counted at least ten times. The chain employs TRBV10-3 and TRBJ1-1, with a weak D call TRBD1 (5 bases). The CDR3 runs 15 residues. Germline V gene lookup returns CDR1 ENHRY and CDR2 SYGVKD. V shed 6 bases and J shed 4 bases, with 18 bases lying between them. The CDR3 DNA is TGTGCCATCAGCGAGGGTCCCCTCGGGGGCACTGAAGCTTTCTTT. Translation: CAISEGPLGGTEAFF.

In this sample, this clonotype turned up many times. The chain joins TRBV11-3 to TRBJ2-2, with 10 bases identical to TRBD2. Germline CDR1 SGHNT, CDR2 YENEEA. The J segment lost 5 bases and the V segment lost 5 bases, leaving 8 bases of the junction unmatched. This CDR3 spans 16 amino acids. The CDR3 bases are TGTGCCAGCAGCCCCCACAGCGGGGGGGCGACCGGGGAGCTGTTTTTT. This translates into CASSPHSGGATGELFF.